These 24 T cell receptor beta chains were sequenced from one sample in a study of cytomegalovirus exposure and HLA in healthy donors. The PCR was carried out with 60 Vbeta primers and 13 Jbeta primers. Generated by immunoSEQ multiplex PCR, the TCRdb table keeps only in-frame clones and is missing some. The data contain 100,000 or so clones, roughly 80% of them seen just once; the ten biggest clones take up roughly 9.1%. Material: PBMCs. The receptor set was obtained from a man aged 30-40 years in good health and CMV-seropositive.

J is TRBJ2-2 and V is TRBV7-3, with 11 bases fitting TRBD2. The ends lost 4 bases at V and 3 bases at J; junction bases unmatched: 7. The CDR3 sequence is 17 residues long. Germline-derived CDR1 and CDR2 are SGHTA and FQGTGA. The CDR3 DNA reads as TGTGCCAGCAGCTCCTTAGCGGGGGGGCCGGACACCGGGGAGCTGTTTTTT. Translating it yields CASSSLAGGPDTGELFF. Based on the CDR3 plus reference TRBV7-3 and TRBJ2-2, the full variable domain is GAGVSQTPSNKVTEKGKYVELRCDPISGHTALYWYRQSLGQGPEFLIYFQGTGAADDSGLPNDRFFAVRPEGSVSTLKIQRTERGDSAVYLCASSSLAGGPDTGELFFGEGSRLTVL.

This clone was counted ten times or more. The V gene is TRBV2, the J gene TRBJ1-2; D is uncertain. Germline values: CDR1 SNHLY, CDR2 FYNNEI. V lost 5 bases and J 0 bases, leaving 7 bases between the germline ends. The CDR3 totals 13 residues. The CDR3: CASSLRANYGYTF. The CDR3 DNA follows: TGTGCCAGCAGTCTCCGGGCTAACTATGGCTACACCTTC.

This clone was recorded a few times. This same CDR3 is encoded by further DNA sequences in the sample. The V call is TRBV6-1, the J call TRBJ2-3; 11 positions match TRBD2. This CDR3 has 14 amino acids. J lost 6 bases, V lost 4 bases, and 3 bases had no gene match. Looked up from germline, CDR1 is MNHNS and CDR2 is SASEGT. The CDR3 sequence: CASSVAGGRDTQYF. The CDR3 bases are TGTGCCAGCAGTGTAGCGGGGGGGCGGGATACGCAGTATTTT.

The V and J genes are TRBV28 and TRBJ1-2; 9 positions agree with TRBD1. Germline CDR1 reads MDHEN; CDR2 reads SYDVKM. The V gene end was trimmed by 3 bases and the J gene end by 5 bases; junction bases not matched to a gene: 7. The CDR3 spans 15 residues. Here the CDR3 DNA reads TGTGCCAGCAGTTTCTCCGGGACAGGGTGGTATGGCTACACCTTC. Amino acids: CASSFSGTGWYGYTF.

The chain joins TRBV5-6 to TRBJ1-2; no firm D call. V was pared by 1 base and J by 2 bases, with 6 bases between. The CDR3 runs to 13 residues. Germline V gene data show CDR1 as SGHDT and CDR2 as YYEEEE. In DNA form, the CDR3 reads TGTGCCAGCAGCTTGAAACAGAACTATGGCTACACCTTC. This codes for CASSLKQNYGYTF. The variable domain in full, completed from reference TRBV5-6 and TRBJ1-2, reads DAGVTQSPTHLIKTRGQQVTLRCSPKSGHDTVSWYQQALGQGPQFIFQYYEEEERQRGNFPDRFSGHQFPNYSSELNVNALLLGDSALYLCASSLKQNYGYTFGSGTRLTVV.

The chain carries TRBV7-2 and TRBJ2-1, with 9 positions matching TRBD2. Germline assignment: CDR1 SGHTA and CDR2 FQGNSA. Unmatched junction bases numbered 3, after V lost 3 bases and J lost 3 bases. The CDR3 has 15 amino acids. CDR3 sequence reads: CASSLGSGGYNEQFF. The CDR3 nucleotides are TGTGCCAGCAGCTTGGGTAGCGGGGGCTACAATGAGCAGTTCTTC.

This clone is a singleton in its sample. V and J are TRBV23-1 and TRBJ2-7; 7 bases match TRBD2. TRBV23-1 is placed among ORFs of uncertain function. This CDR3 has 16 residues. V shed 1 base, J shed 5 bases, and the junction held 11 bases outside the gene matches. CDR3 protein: CASSQYRGEGLDEQYF. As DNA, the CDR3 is TGCGCCAGCAGTCAATACCGGGGGGAGGGTTTGGACGAGCAGTACTTC.

Here the CDR3 DNA reads TGCGCCAGCAGAACGGGGACAAAGCTTAATGAAAAACTGTTTTTT. Its protein product is CASRTGTKLNEKLFF. The chain joins TRBV4-1 to TRBJ1-4; TRBD1 might be the D (6 bases). The CDR3 runs 15 residues. The V and J ends lost 6 bases and 4 bases respectively, with 15 bases between them. Germline-derived CDR1 and CDR2 are MGHRA and YSYEKL.

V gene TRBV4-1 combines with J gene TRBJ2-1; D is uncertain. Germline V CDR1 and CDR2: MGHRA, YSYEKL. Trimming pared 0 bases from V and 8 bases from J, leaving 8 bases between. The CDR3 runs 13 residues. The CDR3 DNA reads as TGCGCCAGCAGCCAAGATACACGGGATGAGCAGTTCTTC. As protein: CASSQDTRDEQFF.

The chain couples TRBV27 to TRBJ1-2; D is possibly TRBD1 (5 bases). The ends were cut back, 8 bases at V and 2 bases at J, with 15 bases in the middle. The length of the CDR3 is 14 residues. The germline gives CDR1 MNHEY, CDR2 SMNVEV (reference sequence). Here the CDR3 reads CASPPLGVNYGYTF. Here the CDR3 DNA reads TGTGCCAGCCCTCCGTTAGGGGTCAACTATGGCTACACCTTC.

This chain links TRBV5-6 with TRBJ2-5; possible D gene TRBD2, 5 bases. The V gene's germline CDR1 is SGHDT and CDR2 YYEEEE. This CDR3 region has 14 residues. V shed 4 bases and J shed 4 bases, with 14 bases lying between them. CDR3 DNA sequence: TGTGCCAGCAGCCCGGACCCACGGGGAGAGACCCAGTACTTC. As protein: CASSPDPRGETQYF. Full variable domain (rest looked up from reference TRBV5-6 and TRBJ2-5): DAGVTQSPTHLIKTRGQQVTLRCSPKSGHDTVSWYQQALGQGPQFIFQYYEEEERQRGNFPDRFSGHQFPNYSSELNVNALLLGDSALYLCASSPDPRGETQYFGPGTRLLVL.

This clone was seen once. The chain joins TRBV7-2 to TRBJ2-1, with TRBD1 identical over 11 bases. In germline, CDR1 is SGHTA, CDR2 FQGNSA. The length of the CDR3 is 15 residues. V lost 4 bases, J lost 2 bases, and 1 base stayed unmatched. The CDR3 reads CASSWGQGAYNEQFF. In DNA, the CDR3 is TGTGCCAGCAGCTGGGGACAGGGGGCCTACAATGAGCAGTTCTTC. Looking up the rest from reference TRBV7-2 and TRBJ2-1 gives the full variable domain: GAGVSQSPSNKVTEKGKDVELRCDPISGHTALYWYRQSLGQGLEFLIYFQGNSAPDKSGLPSDRFSAERTGGSVSTLTIQRTQQEDSAVYLCASSWGQGAYNEQFFGPGTRLTVL.

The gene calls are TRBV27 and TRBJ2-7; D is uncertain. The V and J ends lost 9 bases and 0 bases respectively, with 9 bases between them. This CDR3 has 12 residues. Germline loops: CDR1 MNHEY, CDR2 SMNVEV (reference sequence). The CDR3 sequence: CASAESSYEQYF. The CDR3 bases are TGTGCCAGTGCGGAGAGCTCCTACGAGCAGTACTTC.

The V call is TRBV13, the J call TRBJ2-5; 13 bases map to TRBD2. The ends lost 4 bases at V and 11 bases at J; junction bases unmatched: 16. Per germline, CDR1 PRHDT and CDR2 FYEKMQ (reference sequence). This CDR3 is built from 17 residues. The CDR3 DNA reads TGTGCCAGCAGCTCGACCCGCGGACTAGCGGGGGTCGGAGAGCAGTACTTC. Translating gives CASSSTRGLAGVGEQYF.

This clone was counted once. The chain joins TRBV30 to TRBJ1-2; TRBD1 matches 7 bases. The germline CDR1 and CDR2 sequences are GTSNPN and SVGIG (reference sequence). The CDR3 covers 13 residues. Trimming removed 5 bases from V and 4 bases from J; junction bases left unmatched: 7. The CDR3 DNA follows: TGTGCCTGGGAGACCGGGACAGTCTATGGCTACACCTTC. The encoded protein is CAWETGTVYGYTF.

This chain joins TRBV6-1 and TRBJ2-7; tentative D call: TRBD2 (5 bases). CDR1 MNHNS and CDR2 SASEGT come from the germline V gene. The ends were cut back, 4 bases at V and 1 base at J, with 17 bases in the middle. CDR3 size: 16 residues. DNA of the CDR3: TGTGCCAGCAGTGGACCGGGGTTCACGGCGTCCTACGAGCAGTACTTC. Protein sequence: CASSGPGFTASYEQYF.

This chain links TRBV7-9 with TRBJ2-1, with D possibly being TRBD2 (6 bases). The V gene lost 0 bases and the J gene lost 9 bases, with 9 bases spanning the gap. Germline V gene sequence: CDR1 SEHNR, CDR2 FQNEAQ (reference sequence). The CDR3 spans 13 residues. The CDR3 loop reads CASSLADGGEQFF. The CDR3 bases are TGTGCCAGCAGCTTAGCCGACGGGGGTGAGCAGTTCTTC.

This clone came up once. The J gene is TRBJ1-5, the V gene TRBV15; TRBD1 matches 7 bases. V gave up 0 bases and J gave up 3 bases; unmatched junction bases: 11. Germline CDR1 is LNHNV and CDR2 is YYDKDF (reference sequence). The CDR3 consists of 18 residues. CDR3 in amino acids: CATSRDRQGGGINQPQHF. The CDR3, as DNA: TGTGCCACCAGCAGAGATCGACAGGGTGGGGGGATCAATCAGCCCCAGCATTTT.

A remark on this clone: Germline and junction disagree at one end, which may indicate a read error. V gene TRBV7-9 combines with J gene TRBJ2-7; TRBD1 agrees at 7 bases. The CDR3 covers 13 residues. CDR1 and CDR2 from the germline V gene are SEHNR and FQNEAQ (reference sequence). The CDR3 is CSSQNPTGEEQYF. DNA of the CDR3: TGTTCCAGCCAAAATCCCACAGGGGAAGAGCAGTACTTC.

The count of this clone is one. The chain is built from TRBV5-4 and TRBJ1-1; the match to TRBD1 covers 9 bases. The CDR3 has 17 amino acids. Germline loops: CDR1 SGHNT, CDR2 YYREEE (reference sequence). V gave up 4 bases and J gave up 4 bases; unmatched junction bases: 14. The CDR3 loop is CASSKQAGQGVSTEAFF. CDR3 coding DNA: TGTGCCAGCAGCAAGCAGGCGGGACAGGGAGTGAGCACTGAAGCTTTCTTT.

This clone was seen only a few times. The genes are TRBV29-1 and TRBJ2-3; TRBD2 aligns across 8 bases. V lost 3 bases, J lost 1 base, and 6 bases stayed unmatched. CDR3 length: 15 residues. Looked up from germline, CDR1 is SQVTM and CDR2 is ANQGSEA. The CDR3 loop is CSVDNRGGGTDTQYF. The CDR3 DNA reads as TGCAGCGTTGATAACCGGGGGGGCGGCACAGATACGCAGTATTTT.

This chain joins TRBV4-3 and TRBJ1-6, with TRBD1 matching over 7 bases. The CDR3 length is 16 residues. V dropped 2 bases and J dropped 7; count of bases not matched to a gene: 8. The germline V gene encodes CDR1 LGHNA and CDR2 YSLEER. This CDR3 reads CASSQLAGGGNSPLHF. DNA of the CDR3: TGCGCCAGCAGCCAACTGGCAGGGGGTGGCAATTCACCCCTCCACTTT.

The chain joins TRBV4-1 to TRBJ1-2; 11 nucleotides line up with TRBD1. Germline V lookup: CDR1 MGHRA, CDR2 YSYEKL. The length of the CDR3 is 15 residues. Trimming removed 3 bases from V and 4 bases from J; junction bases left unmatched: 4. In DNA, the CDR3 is TGCGCCAGCAGCCACGGACAGGGGGCTGGCTATGGCTACACCTTC. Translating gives CASSHGQGAGYGYTF.

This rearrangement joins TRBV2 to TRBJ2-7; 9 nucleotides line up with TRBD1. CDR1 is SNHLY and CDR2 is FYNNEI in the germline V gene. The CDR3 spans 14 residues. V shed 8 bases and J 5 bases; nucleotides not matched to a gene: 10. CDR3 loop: CASLSGTGSHEQYF. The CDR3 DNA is TGTGCCAGCCTAAGTGGGACAGGGTCCCACGAGCAGTACTTC. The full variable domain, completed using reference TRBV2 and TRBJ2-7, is EPEVTQTPSHQVTQMGQEVILRCVPISNHLYFYWYRQILGQKVEFLVSFYNNEISEKSEIFDDQFSVERPDGSNFTLKIRSTKLEDSAMYFCASLSGTGSHEQYFGPGTRLTVT.